This TCR beta chain comes out of a study of blood T cell repertoires in COVID-19. Authors' data handling: It was from reference gene primer amplification that nucleated cell counts were estimated. The table came from immunoSEQ multiplex PCR; TCRdb's copy has only in-frame clones and leaves some out. V and J calls plus clone size are reproduced from that table; the DNA served to infer D and trimming. The table includes a few hundred thousand clones, around 87% detected once. CDR3 length: 16 amino acids. The germline CDR1 and CDR2 sequences are SGHDT and YYEEEE. Trimming at V came to 2 bases and at J to 0 bases, leaving 2 bases not matched to a gene.

The TCR comes from a man between 18 and 29 years old who had recovered from COVID-19. The specimen was PBMCs or T cells enriched from blood (not recorded which). The chain couples TRBV5-6 to TRBJ1-4; 9 nucleotides line up with TRBD1. The CDR3 DNA follows: TGTGCCAGCAGCTTAACAGGGGGCTCAACTAATGAAAAACTGTTTTTT. Encoded protein: CASSLTGGSTNEKLFF. The variable domain in full, with the rest retrieved from reference TRBV5-6 and TRBJ1-4, is DAGVTQSPTHLIKTRGQQVTLRCSPKSGHDTVSWYQQALGQGPQFIFQYYEEEERQRGNFPDRFSGHQFPNYSSELNVNALLLGDSALYLCASSLTGGSTNEKLFFGSGTQLSVL.